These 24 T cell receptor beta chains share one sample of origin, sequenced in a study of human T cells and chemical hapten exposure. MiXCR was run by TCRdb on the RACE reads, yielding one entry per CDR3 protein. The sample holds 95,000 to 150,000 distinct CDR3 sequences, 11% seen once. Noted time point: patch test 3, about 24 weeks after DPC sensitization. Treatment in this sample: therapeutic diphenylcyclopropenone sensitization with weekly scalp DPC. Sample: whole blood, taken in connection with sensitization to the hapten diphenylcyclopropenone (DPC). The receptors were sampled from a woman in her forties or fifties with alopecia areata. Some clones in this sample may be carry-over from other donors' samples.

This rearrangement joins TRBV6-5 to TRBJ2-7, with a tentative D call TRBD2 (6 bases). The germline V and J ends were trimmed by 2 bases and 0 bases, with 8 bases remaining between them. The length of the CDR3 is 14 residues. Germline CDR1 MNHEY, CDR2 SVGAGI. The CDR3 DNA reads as TGTGCCAGCAGTTACGACGGGAGCTCCTACGAGCAGTACTTC. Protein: CASSYDGSSYEQYF.

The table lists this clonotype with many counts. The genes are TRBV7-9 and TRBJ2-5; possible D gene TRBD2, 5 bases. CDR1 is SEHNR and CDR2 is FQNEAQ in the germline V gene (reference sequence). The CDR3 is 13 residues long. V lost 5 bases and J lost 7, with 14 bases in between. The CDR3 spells CASSPESGGTQYF. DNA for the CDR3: TGTGCCAGCAGCCCCGAGTCTGGAGGGACCCAGTACTTC.

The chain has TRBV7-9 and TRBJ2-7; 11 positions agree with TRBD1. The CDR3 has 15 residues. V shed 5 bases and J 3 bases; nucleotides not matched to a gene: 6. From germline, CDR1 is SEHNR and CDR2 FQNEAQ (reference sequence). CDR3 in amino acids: CASSTGTGGLYEQYF. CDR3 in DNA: TGTGCCAGCAGCACCGGGACAGGGGGACTCTACGAGCAGTACTTC.

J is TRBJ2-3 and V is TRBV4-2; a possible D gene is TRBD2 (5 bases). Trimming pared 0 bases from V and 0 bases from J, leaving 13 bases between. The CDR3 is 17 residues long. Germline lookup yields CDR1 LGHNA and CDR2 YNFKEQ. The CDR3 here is CASSQDLSGSSTDTQYF. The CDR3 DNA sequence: TGTGCCAGCAGCCAAGATCTAAGCGGCTCTAGCACAGATACGCAGTATTTT.

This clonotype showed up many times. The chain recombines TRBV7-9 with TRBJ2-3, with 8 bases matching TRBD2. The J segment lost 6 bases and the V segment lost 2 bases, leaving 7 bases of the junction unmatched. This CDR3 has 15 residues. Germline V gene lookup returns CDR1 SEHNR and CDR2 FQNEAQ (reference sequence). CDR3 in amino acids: CASSLKAGDGDTQYF. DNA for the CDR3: TGTGCCAGCAGCTTAAAAGCGGGGGACGGGGATACGCAGTATTTT.

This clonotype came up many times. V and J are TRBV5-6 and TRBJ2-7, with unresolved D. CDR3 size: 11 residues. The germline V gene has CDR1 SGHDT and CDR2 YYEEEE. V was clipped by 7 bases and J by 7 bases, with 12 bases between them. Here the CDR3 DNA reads TGTGCCAGCCGGACGGATGAAGAGCAGTACTTC. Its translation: CASRTDEEQYF.

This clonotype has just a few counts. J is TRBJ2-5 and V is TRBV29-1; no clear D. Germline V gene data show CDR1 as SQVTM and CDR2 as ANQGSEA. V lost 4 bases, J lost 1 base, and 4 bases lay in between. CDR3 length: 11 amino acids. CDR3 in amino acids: CSVVPQETQYF. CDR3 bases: TGCAGCGTTGTCCCCCAAGAGACCCAGTACTTC.

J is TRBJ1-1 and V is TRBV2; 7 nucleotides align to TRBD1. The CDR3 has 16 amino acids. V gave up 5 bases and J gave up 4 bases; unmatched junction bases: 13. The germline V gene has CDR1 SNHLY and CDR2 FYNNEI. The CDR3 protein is CASSNDRAVKSTEAFF. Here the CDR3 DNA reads TGTGCCAGCAGTAACGACAGGGCGGTGAAGAGCACTGAAGCTTTCTTT.

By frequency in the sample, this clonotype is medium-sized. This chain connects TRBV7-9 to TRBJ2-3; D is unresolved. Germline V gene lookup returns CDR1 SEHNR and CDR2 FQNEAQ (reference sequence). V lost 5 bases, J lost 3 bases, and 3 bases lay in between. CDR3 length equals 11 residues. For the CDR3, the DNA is TGTGCCAGCAGCGTGACAGATACGCAGTATTTT. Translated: CASSVTDTQYF.

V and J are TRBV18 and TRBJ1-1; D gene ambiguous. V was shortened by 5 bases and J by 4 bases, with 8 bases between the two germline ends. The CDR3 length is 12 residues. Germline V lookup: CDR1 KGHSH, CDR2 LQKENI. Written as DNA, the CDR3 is TGTGCCAGCTCAATCGGAACCACTGAAGCTTTCTTT. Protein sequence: CASSIGTTEAFF.

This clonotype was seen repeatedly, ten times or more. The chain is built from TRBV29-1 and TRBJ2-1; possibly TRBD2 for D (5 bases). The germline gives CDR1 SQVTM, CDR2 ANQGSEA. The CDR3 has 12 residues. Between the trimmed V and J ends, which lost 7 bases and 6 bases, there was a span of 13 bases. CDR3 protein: CSASGGRNEQFF. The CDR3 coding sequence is TGCAGCGCTTCCGGAGGTCGCAATGAGCAGTTCTTC.

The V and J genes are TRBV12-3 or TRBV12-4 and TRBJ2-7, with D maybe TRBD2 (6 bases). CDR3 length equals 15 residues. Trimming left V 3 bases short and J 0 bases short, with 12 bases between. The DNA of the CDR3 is TGTGCCAGCAGTTTCGGGACTGGGGCCTCCTACGAGCAGTACTTC. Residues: CASSFGTGASYEQYF.

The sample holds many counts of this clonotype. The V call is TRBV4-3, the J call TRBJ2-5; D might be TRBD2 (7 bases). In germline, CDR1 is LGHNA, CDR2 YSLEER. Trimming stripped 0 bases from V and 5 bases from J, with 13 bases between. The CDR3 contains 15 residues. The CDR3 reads CASSQDIGGGETQYF. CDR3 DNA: TGCGCCAGCAGCCAAGATATAGGGGGAGGGGAGACCCAGTACTTC.

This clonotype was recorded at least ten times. The CDR3 nucleotides are TGTGCCAGCAGCACAGGGGTACTGATGAACACTGAAGCTTTCTTT. It codes for CASSTGVLMNTEAFF. The chain employs TRBV9 and TRBJ1-1, with 7 bases fitting TRBD1. Germline CDR1 is SGDLS and CDR2 is YYNGEE. J lost 0 bases, V lost 4 bases, and 6 bases had no gene match. The CDR3 is made up of 15 amino acids.

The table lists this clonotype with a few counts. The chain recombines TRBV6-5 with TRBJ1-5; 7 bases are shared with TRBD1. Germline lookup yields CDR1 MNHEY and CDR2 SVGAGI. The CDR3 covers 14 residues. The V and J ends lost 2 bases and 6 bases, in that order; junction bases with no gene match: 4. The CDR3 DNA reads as TGTGCCAGCAGTTACGCAGGGGGAGGTCAGCCCCAGCATTTT. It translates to CASSYAGGGQPQHF.

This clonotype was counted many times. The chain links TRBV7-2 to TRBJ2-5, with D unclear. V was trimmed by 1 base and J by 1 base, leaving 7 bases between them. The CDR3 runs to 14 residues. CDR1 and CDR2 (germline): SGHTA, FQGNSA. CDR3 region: CASSLVLSQETQYF. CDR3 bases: TGTGCCAGCAGCTTAGTTCTCTCCCAAGAGACCCAGTACTTC.

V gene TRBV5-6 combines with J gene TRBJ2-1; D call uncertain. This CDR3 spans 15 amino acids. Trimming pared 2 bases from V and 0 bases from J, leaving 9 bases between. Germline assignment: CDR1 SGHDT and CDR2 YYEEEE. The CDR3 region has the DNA TGTGCCAGCAGCTTACTCATCGGCTCCTACAATGAGCAGTTCTTC. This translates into CASSLLIGSYNEQFF.

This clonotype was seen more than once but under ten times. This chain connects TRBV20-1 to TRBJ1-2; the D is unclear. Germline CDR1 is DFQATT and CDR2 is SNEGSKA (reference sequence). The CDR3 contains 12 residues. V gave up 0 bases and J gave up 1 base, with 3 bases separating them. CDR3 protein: CSAREDNYGYTF. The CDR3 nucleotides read TGCAGTGCTAGAGAGGATAACTATGGCTACACCTTC.

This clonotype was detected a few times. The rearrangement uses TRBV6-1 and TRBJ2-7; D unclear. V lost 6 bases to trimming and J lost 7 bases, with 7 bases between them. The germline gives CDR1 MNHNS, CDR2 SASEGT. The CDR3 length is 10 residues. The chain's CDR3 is CASSYGEQYF. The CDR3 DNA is TGTGCCAGCAGCTATGGGGAGCAGTACTTC.

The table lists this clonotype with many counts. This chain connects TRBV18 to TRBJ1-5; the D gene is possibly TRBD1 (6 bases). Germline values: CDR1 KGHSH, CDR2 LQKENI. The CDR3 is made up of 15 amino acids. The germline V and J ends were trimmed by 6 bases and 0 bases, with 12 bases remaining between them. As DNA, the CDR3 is TGTGCCAGCTCCCAAGGACAGAATAGCAATCAGCCCCAGCATTTT. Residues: CASSQGQNSNQPQHF.

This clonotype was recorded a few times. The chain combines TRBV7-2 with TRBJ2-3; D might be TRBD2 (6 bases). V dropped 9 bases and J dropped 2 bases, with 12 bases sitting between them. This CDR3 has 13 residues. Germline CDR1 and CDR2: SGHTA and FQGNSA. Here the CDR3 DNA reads TGTGCCAGTTGGCGGGAACCCACAGATACGCAGTATTTT. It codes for CASWREPTDTQYF.

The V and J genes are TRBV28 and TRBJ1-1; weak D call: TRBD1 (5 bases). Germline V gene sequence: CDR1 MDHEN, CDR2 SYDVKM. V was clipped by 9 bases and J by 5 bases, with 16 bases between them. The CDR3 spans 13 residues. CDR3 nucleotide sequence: TGTGCCAGTAAACAGGACGTGGAGACTGAAGCTTTCTTT. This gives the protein CASKQDVETEAFF.

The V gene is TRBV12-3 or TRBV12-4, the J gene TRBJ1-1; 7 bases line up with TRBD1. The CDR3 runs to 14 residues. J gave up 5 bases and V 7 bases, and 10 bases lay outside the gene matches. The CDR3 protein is CASTSTGSLTEAFF. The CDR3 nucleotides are TGTGCCAGCACCTCGACAGGGAGTTTGACTGAAGCTTTCTTT.

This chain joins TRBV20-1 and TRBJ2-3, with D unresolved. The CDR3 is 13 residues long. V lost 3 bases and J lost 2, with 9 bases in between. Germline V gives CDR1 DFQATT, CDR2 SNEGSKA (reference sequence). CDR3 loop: CSASLRLTDTQYF. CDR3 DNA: TGCAGTGCTAGTTTGCGACTCACAGATACGCAGTATTTT.